This TCR beta chain was documented in a study of cytomegalovirus exposure and HLA in healthy donors. General observations from the study: CMV serostatus was the only recorded immune exposure for donors. Evidence from a later analysis indicated that most CMV-associated TCR beta chains looked HLA-restricted.

As for the donors, each was a healthy bone marrow donor. Unmatched junction bases numbered 7, after V lost 4 bases and J lost 8 bases. The CDR3 is 14 amino acids. Germline-derived CDR1 and CDR2 are MDHEN and SYDVKM. Both 60 Vbeta primers and 13 Jbeta primers went into the PCR. Only in-frame clones appear in the TCRdb table, and some are missing; sequencing was by immunoSEQ multiplex PCR. The sample has around 150,000 clones; around 80% are singletons. In the case of this clone: Its target is unknown.

The V gene is TRBV28, the J gene TRBJ2-1; 8 nucleotides align to TRBD1. The sequenced sample consisted of PBMCs. The TCR originated in a man under 40 in good health and CMV-seropositive. The CDR3 here is CASSYQGARDEQFF. DNA of the CDR3: TGTGCCAGCAGTTATCAGGGGGCAAGGGATGAGCAGTTCTTC.